This T cell receptor beta chain was captured by sequencing in a study of response to subunit inactivated influenza vaccine. General observations from the study: Researchers suggested that each seasonal influenza vaccination recruits few new T cells.

As concerns this clonotype: What it recognizes is unknown.

TCRdb reprocessed the RT-PCR reads via MiXCR and lists one record per CDR3 protein. The sample has under 950,000 distinct CDR3 sequences; 21% are singletons. V was pared by 5 bases and J by 8 bases, with 18 bases between. The CDR3 has 15 residues. Germline V gene sequence: CDR1 SGHVS, CDR2 FQNEAQ. The sample in question was PBMCs from blood, obtained roughly 5 days after vaccination. The receptor comes from a man over 45 who received an inactivated influenza vaccine. V gene TRBV7-8 combines with J gene TRBJ1-4, with D uncertain. The CDR3 is CASSPLGNGEEKLFF. In nucleotides, the CDR3 is TGTGCCAGCAGCCCCCTCGGGAACGGGGAAGAAAAACTGTTTTTT.